This T cell receptor beta chain was obtained from a study of OX40 agonist ivuxolimab in advanced cancers. Study at large: Ivuxolimab is a fully human IgG2 antibody that activates OX40 (CD134).

Only in-frame clones appear in the TCRdb table, and some are missing; sequencing was by immunoSEQ multiplex PCR. The profile shows 100,000 or so clones, about four fifths of them singletons. On cycle 4 day 1 and cycle 7 day 1, as well as at baseline, blood was sampled. V was clipped by 3 bases and J by 2 bases, with 12 bases between them. The length of the CDR3 is 15 residues. The germline gives CDR1 WNHNN, CDR2 SYGVQD (reference sequence). This rearrangement joins TRBV10-1 to TRBJ2-3, with D possibly matching TRBD2 (5 bases). The clonotype comes from an adult with an advanced solid tumor such as melanoma, head and neck, liver or kidney cancer. The specimen comprised CD4+ or CD8+ T cells sorted from blood, sampled in a trial of the OX40 agonist ivuxolimab. CDR3 protein: CASSEVGVNTDTQYF. CDR3 bases: TGCGCCAGCAGTGAAGTGGGAGTTAACACAGATACGCAGTATTTT.